This T cell receptor (beta chain) was observed in a study of blood T cell repertoires in COVID-19. Study summary: The United States, Italy and Spain were the sources of the acute and convalescent COVID-19 samples.

Per the authors' pipeline: How many nucleated cells were present was estimated from reference gene primer amplification. Some clones are missing from TCRdb's copy, which holds only in-frame ones; the method was immunoSEQ multiplex PCR. V and J calls and clone size are given by that table; D and trimming were obtained from the DNA. The table has around 200,000 clones, around four fifths seen once. CDR1 and CDR2 (germline): PRHDT, FYEKMQ (reference sequence). V shed 2 bases, J shed 3 bases, and the junction held 10 bases outside the gene matches. The CDR3 runs 16 residues. V usage is TRBV13 and J usage is TRBJ2-7; 7 nucleotides align to TRBD1. The clonotype originates from a man aged 50-59 years with active or convalescent COVID-19. Sequenced material: peripheral blood. In nucleotides, the CDR3 is TGTGCCAGCAGCTTAAAACAGGGGATTTTGTTCTACGAGCAGTACTTC. This codes for CASSLKQGILFYEQYF.